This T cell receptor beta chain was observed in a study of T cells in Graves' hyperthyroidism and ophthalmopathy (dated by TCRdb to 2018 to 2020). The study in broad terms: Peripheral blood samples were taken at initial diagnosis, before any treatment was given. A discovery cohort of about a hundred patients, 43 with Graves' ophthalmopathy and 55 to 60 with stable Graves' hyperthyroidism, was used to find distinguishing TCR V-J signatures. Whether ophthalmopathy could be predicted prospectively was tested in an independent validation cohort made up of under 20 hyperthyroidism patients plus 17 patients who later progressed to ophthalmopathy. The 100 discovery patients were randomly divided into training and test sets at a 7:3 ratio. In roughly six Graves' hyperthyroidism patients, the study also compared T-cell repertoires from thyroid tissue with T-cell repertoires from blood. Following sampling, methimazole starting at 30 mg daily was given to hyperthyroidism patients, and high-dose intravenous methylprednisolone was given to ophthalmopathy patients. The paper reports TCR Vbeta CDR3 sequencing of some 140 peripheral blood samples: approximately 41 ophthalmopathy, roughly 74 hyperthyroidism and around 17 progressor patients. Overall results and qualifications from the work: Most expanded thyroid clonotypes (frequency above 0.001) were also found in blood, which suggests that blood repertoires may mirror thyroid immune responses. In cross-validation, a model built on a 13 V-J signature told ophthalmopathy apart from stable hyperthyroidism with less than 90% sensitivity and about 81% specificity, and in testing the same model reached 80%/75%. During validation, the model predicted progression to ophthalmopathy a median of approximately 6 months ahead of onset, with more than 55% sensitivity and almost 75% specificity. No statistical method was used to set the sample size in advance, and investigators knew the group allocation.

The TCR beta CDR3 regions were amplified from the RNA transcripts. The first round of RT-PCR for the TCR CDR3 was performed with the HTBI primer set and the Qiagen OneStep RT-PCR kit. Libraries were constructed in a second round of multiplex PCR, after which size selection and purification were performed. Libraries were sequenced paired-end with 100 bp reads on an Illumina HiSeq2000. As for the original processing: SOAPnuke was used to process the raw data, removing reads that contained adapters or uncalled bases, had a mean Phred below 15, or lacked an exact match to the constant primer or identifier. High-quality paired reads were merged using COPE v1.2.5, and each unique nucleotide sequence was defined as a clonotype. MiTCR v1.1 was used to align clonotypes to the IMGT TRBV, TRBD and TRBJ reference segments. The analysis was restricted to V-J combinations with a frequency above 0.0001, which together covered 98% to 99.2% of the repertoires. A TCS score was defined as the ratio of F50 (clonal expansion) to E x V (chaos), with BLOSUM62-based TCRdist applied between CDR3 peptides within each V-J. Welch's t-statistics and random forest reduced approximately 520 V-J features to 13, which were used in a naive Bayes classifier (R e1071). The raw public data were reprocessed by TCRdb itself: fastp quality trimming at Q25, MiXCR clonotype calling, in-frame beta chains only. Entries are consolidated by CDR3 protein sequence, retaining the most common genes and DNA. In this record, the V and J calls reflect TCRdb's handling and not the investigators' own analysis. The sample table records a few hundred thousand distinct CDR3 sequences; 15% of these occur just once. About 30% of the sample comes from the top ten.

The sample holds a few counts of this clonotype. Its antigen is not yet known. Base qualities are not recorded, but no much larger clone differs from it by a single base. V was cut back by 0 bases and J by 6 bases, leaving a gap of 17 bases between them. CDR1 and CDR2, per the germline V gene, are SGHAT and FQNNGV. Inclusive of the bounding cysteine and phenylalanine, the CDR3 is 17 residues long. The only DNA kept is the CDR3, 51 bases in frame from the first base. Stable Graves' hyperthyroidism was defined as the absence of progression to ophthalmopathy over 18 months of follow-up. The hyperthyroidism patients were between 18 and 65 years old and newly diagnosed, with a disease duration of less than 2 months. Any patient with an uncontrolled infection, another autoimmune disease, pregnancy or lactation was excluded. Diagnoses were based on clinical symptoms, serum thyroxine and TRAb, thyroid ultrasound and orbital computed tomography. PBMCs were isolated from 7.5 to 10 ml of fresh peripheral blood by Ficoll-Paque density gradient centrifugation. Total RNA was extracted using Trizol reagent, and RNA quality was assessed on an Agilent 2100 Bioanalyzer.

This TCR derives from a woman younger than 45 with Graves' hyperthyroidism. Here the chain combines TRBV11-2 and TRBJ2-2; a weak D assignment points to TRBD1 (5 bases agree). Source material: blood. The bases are TGTGCCAGCAGCTTAGATCGATATCAGGGTCTAGCCGGGGAGCTGTTTTTT. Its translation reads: CASSLDRYQGLAGELFF. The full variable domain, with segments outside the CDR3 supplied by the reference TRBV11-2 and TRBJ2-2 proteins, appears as EAGVAQSPRYKIIEKRQSVAFWCNPISGHATLYWYQQILGQGPKLLIQFQNNGVVDDSQLPKDRFSAERLKGVDSTLKIQPAKLEDSAVYLCASSLDRYQGLAGELFFGEGSRLTVL.